The 32 T cell receptor beta chains presented below share a single source sample, sequenced in a study of blood T cells in healthy people across ages. Next came a second PCR, run for about 6 to 12 cycles, which used a sample-barcoded 5' primer along with a J-beta primer mix. One entry per CDR3 protein results from TCRdb running MiXCR on the 5' RACE reads. Of approximately 1.5 million distinct CDR3 sequences listed, 40% to 45% are singletons. What was sequenced was blood. Receptors were obtained from a woman between 18 and 29 years old in good health.

The chain links TRBV7-9 to TRBJ2-1, with D possibly being TRBD2 (6 bases). This CDR3 is 16 amino acids long. The germline V gene has CDR1 SEHNR and CDR2 FQNEAQ (reference sequence). V gave up 2 bases and J gave up 5 bases, with 16 bases separating them. The CDR3 reads CASSLFKFGEDNEQFF. The CDR3 region has the DNA TGTGCCAGCAGCTTATTTAAGTTCGGGGAGGACAATGAGCAGTTCTTC.

The chain is built from TRBV7-2 and TRBJ1-2, with D maybe TRBD1 (5 bases). This CDR3 is built from 16 residues. Trimming took 4 bases from V and 0 from J, leaving 15 bases between them. Germline V CDR1 and CDR2: SGHTA, FQGNSA. The CDR3 DNA reads TGTGCCAGCAGCTCCGGGGGGGTTACGGCTAACTATGGCTACACCTTC. Encoded protein: CASSSGGVTANYGYTF. The whole variable domain, remainder taken from reference TRBV7-2 and TRBJ1-2, is GAGVSQSPSNKVTEKGKDVELRCDPISGHTALYWYRQSLGQGLEFLIYFQGNSAPDKSGLPSDRFSAERTGGSVSTLTIQRTQQEDSAVYLCASSSGGVTANYGYTFGSGTRLTVV.

This chain connects TRBV4-3 to TRBJ2-7; the match to TRBD2 covers 10 bases. The germline V gene encodes CDR1 LGHNA and CDR2 YSLEER. The CDR3 has 16 residues. J lost 0 bases, V lost 4 bases, and 6 bases had no gene match. The CDR3 bases are TGCGCCAGCAGCCCCCAATCTAGCGGGAGCTCCTACGAGCAGTACTTC. It yields the protein CASSPQSSGSSYEQYF.

The chain combines TRBV12-3 or TRBV12-4 with TRBJ1-5; D is unclear. CDR3 size: 14 residues. Trimming took 2 bases from V and 4 from J, leaving 9 bases between them. This CDR3 reads CASSLRRKNQPQHF. In nucleotides, the CDR3 is TGTGCCAGCAGTTTACGCAGAAAGAATCAGCCCCAGCATTTT.

This clonotype was observed a handful of times. DNA for the CDR3: TGTGCCAGCAGCTTAGGGATAGCCTCCTACGAGCAGTACTTC. Translation: CASSLGIASYEQYF. This chain joins TRBV7-2 and TRBJ2-7; no reliable D call. The ends were cut back, 1 base at V and 0 bases at J, with 7 bases in the middle. Germline V lookup: CDR1 SGHTA, CDR2 FQGNSA. The length of the CDR3 is 14 residues.

The genes are TRBV2 and TRBJ2-7; the D is unclear. The V end lost 8 bases, the J end lost 6 bases, and 11 bases lay between the germline ends. This CDR3 region has 11 residues. Per germline, CDR1 SNHLY and CDR2 FYNNEI. The CDR3 loop reads CASVQGSEQYF. In DNA form, the CDR3 reads TGTGCCAGCGTTCAAGGCTCCGAGCAGTACTTC.

CDR3 sequence: CASSLPAEWYNEQFF. The DNA for the CDR3 is TGTGCCAGCAGTTTACCAGCGGAATGGTACAATGAGCAGTTCTTC. The chain links TRBV12-3 or TRBV12-4 to TRBJ2-1, with a possible D match to TRBD2 (5 bases). Trimming removed 2 bases at V and 4 bases at J, with 12 bases between. The CDR3 sequence is 15 residues long.

The rearrangement joins TRBV7-9 to TRBJ1-6; D remains ambiguous. Between the trimmed V and J ends, which lost 3 bases and 7 bases, there was a span of 13 bases. From germline, CDR1 is SEHNR and CDR2 FQNEAQ (reference sequence). The CDR3 extends over 15 amino acids. CDR3 DNA sequence: TGTGCCAGCAGCTTCTCGACGGTTGAAAATTCACCCCTCCACTTT. Its protein product is CASSFSTVENSPLHF.

This clonotype came up a few times. The chain uses TRBV27 and TRBJ1-6; D ambiguous. Germline lookup yields CDR1 MNHEY and CDR2 SMNVEV (reference sequence). The CDR3 spans 14 residues. Trimming pared 6 bases from V and 7 bases from J, leaving 13 bases between. Here the CDR3 reads CASSSDGPNSPLHF. In nucleotides, the CDR3 is TGTGCCAGCAGCTCGGACGGACCCAATTCACCCCTCCACTTT.

This clonotype was seen a handful of times. This chain uses TRBV7-2 with TRBJ1-4, with D hard to call. Germline V lookup: CDR1 SGHTA, CDR2 FQGNSA. CDR3 size: 13 residues. The V end was cut by 5 bases, the J end by 8 bases, with 12 bases between. This chain's CDR3 is CASSPAWVEKLFF. The DNA of the CDR3 is TGTGCCAGCAGCCCCGCCTGGGTCGAAAAACTGTTTTTT.

Concerning this clonotype: Since a much larger clone is just one base distant, this may be a read error. The genes are TRBV6-5 and TRBJ2-3, with no clear D. From germline, CDR1 is MNHEY and CDR2 SVGAGI. The CDR3 is 11 residues long. The V end was cut by 7 bases, the J end by 2 bases, with 4 bases between. In DNA form, the CDR3 reads TGTGCCAGCACCCACACAGATACGCAGTATTTT. It translates to CASTHTDTQYF.

The chain recombines TRBV29-1 with TRBJ2-3; D perhaps matches TRBD2 (6 bases). The germline V and J ends were trimmed by 1 base and 0 bases, with 11 bases remaining between them. This CDR3 contains 15 residues. Germline V gives CDR1 SQVTM, CDR2 ANQGSEA. For the CDR3, the DNA is TGCAGCGTTGAAGGAAGTAGCGGTAGCACAGATACGCAGTATTTT. Its translation: CSVEGSSGSTDTQYF.

A few counts support this clonotype. The gene calls are TRBV4-1 and TRBJ1-2; D possibly corresponds to TRBD1 (6 bases). The germline gives CDR1 MGHRA, CDR2 YSYEKL. The CDR3 has 17 amino acids. V was cut by 4 bases and J by 5 bases, with 23 bases left in between. CDR3 protein: CASSRVPTGGAHYGYTF. DNA of the CDR3: TGCGCCAGCAGCCGCGTACCGACGGGGGGCGCGCATTATGGCTACACCTTC.

The V and J genes are TRBV2 and TRBJ1-1, with D unclear. The CDR3 spans 16 residues. Trimming pared 9 bases from V and 4 bases from J, leaving 24 bases between. The V gene's germline CDR1 is SNHLY and CDR2 FYNNEI. This CDR3 is CASSRRDPGLGTEAFF. Written as DNA, the CDR3 is TGTGCCAGTAGTCGACGAGACCCGGGTCTGGGCACTGAAGCTTTCTTT.

V usage is TRBV2 and J usage is TRBJ2-3; possible D gene TRBD2, 7 bases. This CDR3 is built from 14 residues. V lost 10 bases, J lost 0 bases, and 14 bases lay in between. The germline V gene has CDR1 SNHLY and CDR2 FYNNEI. The CDR3: CATRRGLSTDTQYF. For the CDR3, the DNA is TGTGCCACCAGGCGGGGGCTGAGCACAGATACGCAGTATTTT.

A few counts support this clonotype. The chain joins TRBV4-1 to TRBJ1-5; 8 nucleotides match TRBD1. Germline V lookup: CDR1 MGHRA, CDR2 YSYEKL. J lost 7 bases, V lost 0 bases, and 5 bases had no gene match. This CDR3 has 15 residues. This CDR3 is CASSQDRTGIQPQHF. CDR3 sequence (DNA): TGCGCCAGCAGCCAAGATCGGACAGGGATACAGCCCCAGCATTTT.

A remark on this clonotype: A much bigger clone sits one base away, suggesting this may be a read error. CDR3 region: CASSFGSRADTRYF. The DNA for the CDR3 is TGTGCCAGCAGTTTTGGTAGTCGAGCAGATACGCGGTATTTT. V gene TRBV28 combines with J gene TRBJ2-3; D is unclear. The CDR3 is 14 residues long. The germline V gene encodes CDR1 MDHEN and CDR2 SYDVKM.

The CDR3 DNA is TGTGCCAGCAGTCTCAGACGACTAGCGGAGGACAACCTCAATGAGCAGTTCTTC. Translation gives CASSLRRLAEDNLNEQFF. The chain couples TRBV6-2 or TRBV6-3 to TRBJ2-1, with TRBD2 identical over 9 bases. Trimming took 5 bases from V and 6 from J; bases not matched to a gene: 17. The CDR3 is 18 amino acids. Germline lookup yields CDR1 MNHEY and CDR2 SVGEGT.

The chain couples TRBV24-1 to TRBJ2-1; TRBD1 is a possible D gene (5 bases). The CDR3 covers 15 residues. Germline lookup yields CDR1 KGHDR and CDR2 SFDVKD. Trimming shortened V by 4 bases and J by 3 bases, and 12 bases separated the two germline ends. The CDR3 reads CATSERGPGYNEQFF. CDR3 nucleotides: TGTGCCACCAGTGAAAGGGGTCCCGGCTACAATGAGCAGTTCTTC.

The genes are TRBV7-9 and TRBJ2-1; D gene ambiguous. Germline CDR1 SEHNR, CDR2 FQNEAQ (reference sequence). V lost 4 bases, J lost 0 bases, and 10 bases lay in between. The length of the CDR3 is 15 residues. The CDR3 DNA reads TGTGCCAGCAGCTCACATATAAGCTCCTACAATGAGCAGTTCTTC. Its translation: CASSSHISSYNEQFF.

The gene calls are TRBV12-3 or TRBV12-4 and TRBJ2-1; D unclear. The CDR3 loop spans 12 amino acids. V lost 4 bases and J lost 9, with 10 bases in between. The CDR3 nucleotides read TGTGCCAGCAGTTCAATAGGCCGTGAGCAGTTCTTC. It yields the protein CASSSIGREQFF.

This clonotype was seen a single time. This chain links TRBV11-1 with TRBJ2-1, with 7 bases aligning to TRBD2. The germline V gene encodes CDR1 SGHAT and CDR2 FQDESV (reference sequence). The V segment lost 4 bases and the J segment 8 bases; nucleotides outside the gene matches: 8. This CDR3 comprises 14 residues. Here the CDR3 reads CASSSRGRGDEQFF. Written as DNA, the CDR3 is TGTGCCAGCAGCTCCCGGGGGAGGGGTGATGAGCAGTTCTTC.

The chain links TRBV10-2 to TRBJ2-1, with a tentative D call TRBD1 (6 bases). Germline V CDR1 and CDR2: WSHSY, SAAADI. The V and J ends lost 2 bases and 3 bases respectively, with 14 bases between them. This CDR3 is built from 16 residues. The CDR3 nucleotides are TGCGCCAGCAGTGAGACGACAGGCGGACTCTACAATGAGCAGTTCTTC. Its translation: CASSETTGGLYNEQFF.

The chain joins TRBV2 to TRBJ2-4; D unresolved. The J call is doubtful: the DNA matches TRBJ2-7 better. This CDR3 region has 13 residues. Germline V lookup: CDR1 SNHLY, CDR2 FYNNEI. For the CDR3, the DNA is TGTGCCAGCGCGGCAGAAAAAATCGACGAGCAGTACTTC. This encodes CASAAEKIDEQYF.

Only a few counts were recorded for this clonotype. This sequence joins TRBV29-1 and TRBJ1-1, with D unclear. Germline V gene lookup returns CDR1 SQVTM and CDR2 ANQGSEA. The CDR3 runs 13 residues. The V gene lost 4 bases and the J gene lost 0 bases, with 9 bases spanning the gap. CDR3 DNA sequence: TGCAGCGTTGTAACCGGCTTGAACACTGAAGCTTTCTTT. It specifies CSVVTGLNTEAFF.

The chain links TRBV4-2 to TRBJ2-5; D is undetermined. The V end lost 0 bases, the J end lost 4 bases, and 12 bases lay between the germline ends. Germline values: CDR1 LGHNA, CDR2 YNFKEQ. This CDR3 has 15 amino acids. In nucleotides, the CDR3 is TGTGCCAGCAGCCAAGATGGTTTAGTCGGAGAGACCCAGTACTTC. Translated: CASSQDGLVGETQYF.

This clonotype has a single count. One end of the junction fails to match germline, which may point to a read error. The chain links TRBV4-1 to TRBJ1-2; 7 bases are a match to TRBD1. CDR1 and CDR2 (germline): MGHRA, YSYEKL. There are 16 residues in the CDR3. The CDR3 here is CASRQALGQLLYGYTF. The CDR3 nucleotides read TGCGCCAGCAGACAAGCCCTGGGACAGCTCCTCTATGGCTACACCTTC.

This chain connects TRBV20-1 to TRBJ2-3; D remains ambiguous. The V gene's germline CDR1 is DFQATT and CDR2 SNEGSKA (reference sequence). The ends were cut back, 0 bases at V and 6 bases at J, with 13 bases in the middle. This CDR3 region has 14 residues. The CDR3 region is CSARDLKQTDTQYF. The CDR3 coding sequence is TGCAGTGCTAGAGATTTAAAGCAGACGGATACGCAGTATTTT.

This chain connects TRBV29-1 to TRBJ1-2; 9 bases fit TRBD1. Germline trimming cut 4 bases from V and 5 bases from J; bases unmatched to any gene: 8. The germline V gene has CDR1 SQVTM and CDR2 ANQGSEA. The CDR3 length is 14 residues. The CDR3 bases are TGCAGCGTTGGTGTTTGGGACAGGGCATATGGCTACACCTTC. Its translation is CSVGVWDRAYGYTF.

This clonotype came up a few times. V gene TRBV6-5 combines with J gene TRBJ2-7, with D possibly being TRBD1 (6 bases). The ends were cut back, 0 bases at V and 2 bases at J, with 11 bases in the middle. Germline-derived CDR1 and CDR2 are MNHEY and SVGAGI. This CDR3 region has 15 residues. The CDR3, as DNA: TGTGCCAGCAGTTACTCGGCAGGGGTTGCCTACGAGCAGTACTTC. Translating gives CASSYSAGVAYEQYF.

This clonotype was counted a few times. The V and J genes are TRBV20-1 and TRBJ1-2; D is possibly TRBD1 (5 bases). The V and J ends lost 8 bases and 5 bases respectively, with 15 bases between them. Per the germline V gene, CDR1 is DFQATT and CDR2 is SNEGSKA (reference sequence). The CDR3 consists of 12 residues. The CDR3 DNA is TGCAGTCTAGGGGCGGGGAATTATGGCTACACCTTC. Translation gives CSLGAGNYGYTF.

A single count supports this clonotype. This chain links TRBV20-1 with TRBJ2-1; D might be TRBD2 (5 bases). V lost 5 bases, J lost 6 bases, and 11 bases lay in between. Per the germline V gene, CDR1 is DFQATT and CDR2 is SNEGSKA (reference sequence). The CDR3 sequence is 12 residues long. This CDR3 is CSALTRGNEQFF. CDR3 bases: TGCAGTGCTCTAACCCGGGGCAATGAGCAGTTCTTC.